Reported below is one T cell receptor beta chain. Its antigen specificity is not known. No much larger clonotype is one base removed from it; base qualities were not supplied. Trimming takes 4 bases off V and 2 bases off J; junction bases not matched to a gene: 2. Taken from cysteine to phenylalanine, the CDR3 has 15 residues. The only DNA kept is the CDR3, 45 bases in frame from the first base. Based on the germline V gene, the CDR1 and CDR2 sequences are SGHVS and FNYEAQ. Enrolling through a virtual design, the prospective study's participants ranged in age from roughly 18 to 90 years and lived across roughly 24 United States geographic areas. In the prospective study, cohorts were assigned on the basis of participant-reported clinical history obtained from a screening survey and a study questionnaire. Mobile phlebotomists in the prospective study collected whole blood, serum and a nasopharyngeal or oropharyngeal swab from every participant. Participants in the prospective study had the option to provide additional blood draws and questionnaires over an approximately 2-month period. Blood samples from the prospective study were shipped frozen or at room temperature prior to DNA extraction.

The data originate from a study of blood T cell repertoires in COVID-19 (dated by TCRdb to about 2020). For context, the study as a whole: Samples from collaborators originated in the United States, Italy and Spain and spanned both the acute and convalescent phases of COVID-19. Where available, HLA class I and class II types were obtained from metadata supplied by the sample provider rather than from assay-based typing. A de-identified subject ID, COVID-19 status, age in years and sex were almost always included in the sample metadata. The prospective study material was composed of cDNA or gDNA derived from T cells, B-cell-depleted T cells, or PBMCs. Subjects who had been exposed to COVID-19, were actively infected with it, or had recovered from it provided the deeply sampled blood TCRbeta repertoires that made up the dataset. A freely available public database, intended as a resource for researchers studying the immune response to SARS-CoV-2, is where the repertoires were released. Samples were obtained from the ongoing ImmuneRACE study (first 160 participants) and from 1,254 subjects provided by 6 global collaborators. Results and caveats for the whole study, not just this receptor: Clinical and demographic metadata were provided uncurated, with the amount varying by source and participant.

The immunoSEQ Assay, a bias-controlled multiplex PCR, was used to amplify TCRbeta CDR3 regions from genomic DNA. Regarding the original processing steps: Nucleated cell counts per sample were estimated from amplification of reference gene primers within the assay. To quantify the absolute abundance of each unique TCRbeta CDR3 rearrangement, sequence reads were collapsed and filtered. For each sample, productive Simpson clonality was calculated by taking the square root of Simpson's diversity index across productive rearrangements. Sourced from immuneACCESS, this table was stored by TCRdb with only in-frame sequences that have V and J called. A share of the clones is absent; for the studies checked, an unresolved V gene accounts for under half, and the remainder has no known explanation. The V and J calls and clone size were taken over from that table, and D and trimming were inferred from the DNA. This sample holds 180,000 or so clones; 89% were observed only once. The ten top clones hold roughly 2.4% of the sample.

The chain is encoded by TRBV7-6 joined to TRBJ2-7; 13 bases in between match TRBD2. This sequence was found in a woman in her 40s with acute COVID-19. Input material: PBMCs or T cells enriched from blood (not recorded which). This receptor has the CDR3 CASSSGLAGAYEQYF. DNA sequence: TGTGCCAGCAGCTCCGGACTAGCGGGAGCCTACGAGCAGTACTTC.